This entry concerns a single T cell receptor beta chain. Its specificity is not known. CDR3 length: 13 residues. V lost 7 bases and J lost 0; bases outside the gene matches: 2. The germline V gene has CDR1 MDHEN and CDR2 SYDVKM. From the RT-PCR reads, TCRdb called clonotypes with MiXCR, one entry per CDR3 protein. Of 550,000 to 650,000 distinct CDR3 sequences listed, about an eighth are singletons. The data derive from a study of response to subunit inactivated influenza vaccine. Study results and limitations: Researchers suggested that each seasonal influenza vaccination recruits few new T cells.

The sequences come from PBMCs from blood, collected on the day of vaccination. The origin of this receptor is a man aged 45-60 years who received an inactivated influenza vaccine. The V and J genes are TRBV28 and TRBJ2-5; 7 nucleotides line up with TRBD2. CDR3 sequence: CASTGGHQETQYF. The CDR3 coding sequence is TGTGCCAGCACGGGGGGACACCAAGAGACCCAGTACTTC.